These 5 T cell receptor beta chains were all obtained from the same sample, sequenced in a study of early T cells in non-severe SARS-CoV-2 infection. Using its own MiXCR run on the 5' RACE reads, TCRdb lists one record per CDR3 protein. The top ten clones hold about a tenth of a sample with 40,000 to 50,000 distinct CDR3 sequences, about 13% of them seen once. Sequences were obtained from whole blood. The receptors were sampled from an adult who was a healthcare worker with PCR-confirmed SARS-CoV-2 infection or an uninfected control (not recorded which).

This clonotype was observed a few times. This chain connects TRBV5-1 to TRBJ1-1, with D possibly TRBD1 on 5 matching bases. The V and J ends lost 5 bases and 2 bases respectively, with 16 bases between them. The CDR3 sequence is 15 residues long. CDR1 and CDR2 (germline): SGHRS, YFSETQ. CDR3 residues: CASSNSLGLNTEAFF. As DNA, the CDR3 is TGCGCCAGCAGTAATTCGCTGGGGCTTAACACTGAAGCTTTCTTT.

This clonotype was seen many times. The rearrangement links TRBV19 to TRBJ2-7; 10 bases match TRBD1. CDR3 size: 15 residues. Germline-derived CDR1 and CDR2 are LNHDA and SQIVND (reference sequence). V lost 6 bases to trimming and J lost 2 bases; unmatched junction nucleotides: 7. As DNA, the CDR3 is TGTGCCAGTAGCCAATCCGGGACAGGGGCCTACGAGCAGTACTTC. Its translation: CASSQSGTGAYEQYF. The full variable domain, with the rest looked up from reference TRBV19 and TRBJ2-7, is DGGITQSPKYLFRKEGQNVTLSCEQNLNHDAMYWYRQDPGQGLRLIYYSQIVNDFQKGDIAEGYSVSREKKESFPLTVTSAQKNPTAFYLCASSQSGTGAYEQYFGPGTRLTVT.

This clonotype was counted ten times or more. The chain combines TRBV12-3 or TRBV12-4 with TRBJ1-1; a possible D gene is TRBD1 (6 bases). This CDR3 contains 13 residues. V was pared by 2 bases and J by 8 bases, with 12 bases between. In DNA, the CDR3 is TGTGCCAGCAGTTTAAGACAGGCCTCAGAAGCTTTCTTT. This gives the protein CASSLRQASEAFF.

J is TRBJ1-5 and V is TRBV19, with D possibly being TRBD1 (6 bases). The CDR3 is 14 residues long. Per the germline V gene, CDR1 is LNHDA and CDR2 is SQIVND (reference sequence). The V end lost 6 bases, the J end lost 4 bases, and 13 bases lay between the germline ends. CDR3 bases: TGTGCCAGTAGAACCCAACAGGGTAATCAGCCCCAGCATTTT. Translating it yields CASRTQQGNQPQHF.

This clonotype was seen repeatedly, ten times or more. V and J are TRBV18 and TRBJ2-7, with 7 nucleotides matching TRBD2. The V gene end was trimmed by 2 bases and the J gene end by 7 bases; junction bases not matched to a gene: 8. Germline V gives CDR1 KGHSH, CDR2 LQKENI. The CDR3 length is 14 residues. CDR3 region: CASSPEVRREEQYF. The CDR3 DNA follows: TGTGCCAGCTCACCAGAAGTGAGGCGGGAGGAGCAGTACTTC.